This T cell receptor (beta chain) came from a study of regulatory T cells in long-lasting Graves disease. CDR3 length: 13 amino acids. Per germline, CDR1 MNHEY and CDR2 SMNVEV (reference sequence). The V end lost 8 bases, the J end lost 4 bases, and 12 bases lay between the germline ends. Sample time point: newly diagnosed GD, antithyroid drugs for less than 3 months. With RNA extracted from PBMCs as input, the TCR library was made. In building TCR beta libraries, iRepertoire HTBI primers were used together with Arm-PCR of CDR3 regions. TCRdb independently ran MiXCR on the multiplex PCR reads; one entry per CDR3 protein. The data contain 530,000 or so distinct CDR3 sequences, approximately 16% of them singletons. These data were also reused for a study on T cells in Graves' hyperthyroidism and ophthalmopathy.

This receptor was taken from a man aged 18 to 35 with Graves disease. The gene calls are TRBV27 and TRBJ1-3, with D hard to call. The source was peripheral blood mononuclear cells (PBMCs), collected at new diagnosis, from a patient treated with antithyroid drugs. CDR3: CASRVPGGNTIYF. The CDR3 DNA follows: TGTGCCAGCCGGGTTCCGGGGGGAAACACCATATATTTT.